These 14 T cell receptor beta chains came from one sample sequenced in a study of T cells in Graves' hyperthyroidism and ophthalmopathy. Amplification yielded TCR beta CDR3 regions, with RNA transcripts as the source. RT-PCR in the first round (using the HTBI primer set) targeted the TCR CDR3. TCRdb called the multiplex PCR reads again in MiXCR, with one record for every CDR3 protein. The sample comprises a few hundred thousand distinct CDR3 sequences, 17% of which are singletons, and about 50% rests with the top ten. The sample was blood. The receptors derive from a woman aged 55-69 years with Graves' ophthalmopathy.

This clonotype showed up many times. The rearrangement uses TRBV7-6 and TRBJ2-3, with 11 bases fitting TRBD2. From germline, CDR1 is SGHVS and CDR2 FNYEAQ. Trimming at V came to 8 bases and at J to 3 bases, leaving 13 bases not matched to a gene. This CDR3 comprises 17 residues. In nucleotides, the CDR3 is TGTGCCAGCCCCAGGAGGCTAGCGGGGGGACCTACAGATACGCAGTATTTT. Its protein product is CASPRRLAGGPTDTQYF.

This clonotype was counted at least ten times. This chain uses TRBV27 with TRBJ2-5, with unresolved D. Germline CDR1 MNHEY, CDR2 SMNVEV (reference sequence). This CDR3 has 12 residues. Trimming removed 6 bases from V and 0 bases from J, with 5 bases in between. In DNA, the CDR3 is TGTGCCAGCAGGAAAAACCAAGAGACCCAGTACTTC. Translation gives CASRKNQETQYF.

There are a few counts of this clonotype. The DNA for the CDR3 is TGTGCCAGCAGCTTGACAGGTCCTGGCTACACCTTC. It codes for CASSLTGPGYTF. The chain is built from TRBV5-5 and TRBJ1-2, with a tentative D call TRBD1 (5 bases). V shed 1 base and J shed 7 bases, with 8 bases lying between them. Germline assignment: CDR1 SGHKS and CDR2 YYEKEE (reference sequence). CDR3 length: 12 residues.

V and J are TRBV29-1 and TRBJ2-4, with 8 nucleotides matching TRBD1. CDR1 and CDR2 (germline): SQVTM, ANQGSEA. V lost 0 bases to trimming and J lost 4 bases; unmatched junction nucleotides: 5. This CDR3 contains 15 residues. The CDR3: CSVEEPTGAKNIQYF. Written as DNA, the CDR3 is TGCAGCGTTGAAGAGCCGACAGGGGCGAAAAACATTCAGTACTTC.

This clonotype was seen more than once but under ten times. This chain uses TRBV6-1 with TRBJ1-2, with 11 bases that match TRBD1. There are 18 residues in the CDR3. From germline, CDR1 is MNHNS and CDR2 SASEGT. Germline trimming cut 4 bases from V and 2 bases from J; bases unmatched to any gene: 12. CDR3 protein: CASSVRGQGASSNYGYTF. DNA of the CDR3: TGTGCCAGCAGTGTTCGAGGACAGGGGGCTAGTTCGAACTATGGCTACACCTTC.

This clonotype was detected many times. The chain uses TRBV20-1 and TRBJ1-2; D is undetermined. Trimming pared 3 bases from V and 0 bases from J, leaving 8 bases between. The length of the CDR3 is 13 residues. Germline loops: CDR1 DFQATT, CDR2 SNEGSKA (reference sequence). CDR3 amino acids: CSAREEANYGYTF. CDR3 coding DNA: TGCAGTGCTAGGGAGGAAGCTAACTATGGCTACACCTTC.

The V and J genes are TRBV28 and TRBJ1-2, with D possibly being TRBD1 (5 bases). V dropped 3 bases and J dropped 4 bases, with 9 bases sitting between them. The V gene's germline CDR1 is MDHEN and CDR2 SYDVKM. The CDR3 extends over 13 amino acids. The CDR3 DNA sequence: TGTGCCAGCAGTTTGGGACTCATCTATGGCTACACCTTC. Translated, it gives CASSLGLIYGYTF.

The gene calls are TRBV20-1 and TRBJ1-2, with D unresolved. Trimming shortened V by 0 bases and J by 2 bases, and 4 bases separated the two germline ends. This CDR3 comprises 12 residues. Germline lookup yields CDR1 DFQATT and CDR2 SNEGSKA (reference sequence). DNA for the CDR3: TGCAGTGCTAGAGACGGGAACTATGGCTACACCTTC. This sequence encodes CSARDGNYGYTF.

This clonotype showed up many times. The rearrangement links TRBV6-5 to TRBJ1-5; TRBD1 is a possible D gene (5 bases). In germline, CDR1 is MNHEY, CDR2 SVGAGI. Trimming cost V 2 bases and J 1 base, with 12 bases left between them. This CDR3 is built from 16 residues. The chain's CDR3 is CASSYAGPQSNQPQHF. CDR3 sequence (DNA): TGTGCCAGCAGTTACGCGGGACCGCAGAGCAATCAGCCCCAGCATTTT.

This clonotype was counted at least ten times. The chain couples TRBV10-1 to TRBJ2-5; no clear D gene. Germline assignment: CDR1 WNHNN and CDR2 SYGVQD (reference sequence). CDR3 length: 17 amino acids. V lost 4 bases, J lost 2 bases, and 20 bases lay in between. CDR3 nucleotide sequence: TGCGCCAGCAGTGGAACGGACGGACCCCGCCTACAAGAGACCCAGTACTTC. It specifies CASSGTDGPRLQETQYF.

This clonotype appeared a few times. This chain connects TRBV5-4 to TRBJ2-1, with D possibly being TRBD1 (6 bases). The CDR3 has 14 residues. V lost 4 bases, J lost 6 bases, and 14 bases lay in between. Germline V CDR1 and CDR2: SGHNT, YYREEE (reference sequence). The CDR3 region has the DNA TGTGCCAGCAGCGTTCCGGACAGCGCCAATGAGCAGTTCTTC. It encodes CASSVPDSANEQFF.

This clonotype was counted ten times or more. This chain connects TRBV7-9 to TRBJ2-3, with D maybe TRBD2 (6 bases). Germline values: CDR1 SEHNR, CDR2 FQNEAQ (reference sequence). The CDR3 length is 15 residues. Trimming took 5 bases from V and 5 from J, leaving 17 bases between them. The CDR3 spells CASSLVGLPEDTQYF. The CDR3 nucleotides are TGTGCCAGCAGCCTAGTGGGACTCCCGGAAGATACGCAGTATTTT.

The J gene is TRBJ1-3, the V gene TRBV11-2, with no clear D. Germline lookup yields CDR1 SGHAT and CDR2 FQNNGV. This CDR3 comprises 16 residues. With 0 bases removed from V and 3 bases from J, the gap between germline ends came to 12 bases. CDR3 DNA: TGTGCCAGCAGCTTAGATCGGGCAGGACTTGGAAACACCATATATTTT. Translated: CASSLDRAGLGNTIYF. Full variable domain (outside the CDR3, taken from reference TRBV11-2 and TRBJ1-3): EAGVAQSPRYKIIEKRQSVAFWCNPISGHATLYWYQQILGQGPKLLIQFQNNGVVDDSQLPKDRFSAERLKGVDSTLKIQPAKLEDSAVYLCASSLDRAGLGNTIYFGEGSWLTVV.

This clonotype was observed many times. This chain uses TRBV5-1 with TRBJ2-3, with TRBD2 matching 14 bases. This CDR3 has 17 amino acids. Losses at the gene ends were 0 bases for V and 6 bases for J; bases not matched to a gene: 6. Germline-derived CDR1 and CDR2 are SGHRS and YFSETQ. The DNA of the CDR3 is TGCGCCAGCAGCTTGGGACTAGCGGGAGGGCCGTTGGATACGCAGTATTTT. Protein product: CASSLGLAGGPLDTQYF.